This T cell receptor beta chain originates from a study of T cell changes during pregnancy in multiple sclerosis. Data came from immunoSEQ multiplex PCR; TCRdb stores just in-frame clones and leaves some out. This sample has 27,000 or so clones, with 88% found just once. The CDR3 length is 15 residues. Trimming left V 1 base short and J 0 bases short, with 9 bases between. Germline CDR1 and CDR2: SGHDN and FVKESK. In this sample, this clone turned up a few times. The sequence came from a female donor with multiple sclerosis, enrolled in a pregnancy study. The specimen comprised CD8+ T cells from peripheral blood mononuclear cells, sampled in the second trimester of pregnancy. This chain joins TRBV14 and TRBJ1-2, with D unclear. In DNA, the CDR3 is TGTGCCAGCAGCCAAGGAGGGATTACTAACTATGGCTACACCTTC. Its protein is CASSQGGITNYGYTF.